This T cell receptor beta chain emerged from a study of T cell responses to AZD1222 COVID-19 vaccine. Study summary: Analyses pooled second doses at about 4 or about 12 weeks. Study-level results: Clonal diversity was possibly underestimated; the donors were predominantly white British and more often female. The reported proportion of spike-specific TCRs targeting unmutated variant regions was nearly half. Dominant CD4 TCR responses targeted spike regions 160-218 and 743-854.

Measured with immunoSEQ multiplex PCR; TCRdb has only the in-frame clones, and not every one. The table has over 85,000 clones, 88% seen once. On this clone: Antigen specificity is unknown.

The ends were cut back, 3 bases at V and 8 bases at J, with 13 bases in the middle. The CDR3 has 13 residues. Germline V gene lookup returns CDR1 MNHNS and CDR2 SASEGT. This specimen consisted of peripheral blood, obtained on day 0 of AZD1222 vaccination. This rearrangement joins TRBV6-1 to TRBJ1-1; the D gene is possibly TRBD1 (5 bases). This clonotype was obtained from an adult in good health. CDR3 sequence (DNA): TGTGCCAGCAGTGACATAGACAGCCCAGAAGCTTTCTTT. It yields the protein CASSDIDSPEAFF.